This T cell receptor (beta chain) was sequenced for a study of human T cells and chemical hapten exposure. As for the study in general: Patients, chiefly female, had alopecia areata, totalis or universalis.

Separate cDNA molecules received unique molecular identifiers, which the library attached to them. TCRdb ran MiXCR on the RACE reads and lists one entry per CDR3 protein. The sample holds some 300,000 distinct CDR3 sequences; 4.5% to 5.5% are singletons and the top ten take over 6.5%. Time point noted: pre-sensitization, week 0. Stated treatment: therapeutic diphenylcyclopropenone sensitization with weekly scalp DPC. Sequencing started from total RNA isolated from unfractionated whole blood. With 5 bases removed from V and 5 bases from J, the gap between germline ends came to 19 bases. The CDR3 is made up of 16 amino acids.

The sequence derives from a woman younger than 30 with alopecia areata. Some clones in this sample may be carry-over from other donors' samples. The J gene is TRBJ2-1, the V gene TRBV12-3 or TRBV12-4; tentative D call: TRBD2 (6 bases). This specimen was whole blood, taken in connection with sensitization to the hapten diphenylcyclopropenone (DPC). The CDR3 is CASSAPRGIPDNEQFF. The CDR3 coding sequence is TGTGCCAGCAGTGCCCCTCGGGGGATTCCGGACAATGAGCAGTTCTTC.